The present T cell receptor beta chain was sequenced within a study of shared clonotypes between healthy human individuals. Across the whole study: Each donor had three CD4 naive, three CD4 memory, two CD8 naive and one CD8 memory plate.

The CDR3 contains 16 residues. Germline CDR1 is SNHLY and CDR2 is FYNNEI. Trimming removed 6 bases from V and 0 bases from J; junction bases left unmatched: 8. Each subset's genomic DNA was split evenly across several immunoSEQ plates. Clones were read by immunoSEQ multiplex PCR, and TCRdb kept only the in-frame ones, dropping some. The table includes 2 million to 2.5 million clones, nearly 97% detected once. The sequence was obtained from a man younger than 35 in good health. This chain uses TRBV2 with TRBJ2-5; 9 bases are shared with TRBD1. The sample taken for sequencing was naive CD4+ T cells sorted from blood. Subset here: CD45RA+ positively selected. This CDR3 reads CASSGTGNEYQETQYF. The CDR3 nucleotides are TGTGCCAGCAGCGGGACAGGGAATGAGTACCAAGAGACCCAGTACTTC.